A single TCR beta chain is shown here with its context. Its specificity is not known. The sample is drawn from a study of graft-versus-host responses after intestinal transplantation. The V end was cut by 4 bases, the J end by 4 bases, with 13 bases between. The CDR3 is made up of 14 amino acids. Germline CDR1 PRHDT, CDR2 FYEKMQ (reference sequence). Profiling relied on immunoSEQ multiplex PCR, and the TCRdb table lists in-frame clones only, not all of them. The sample lists 65,000 to 100,000 clones; just under 95% were seen once. The chain joins TRBV13 to TRBJ1-1; D perhaps matches TRBD1 (5 bases). This receptor was identified in a human donor who was the organ donor for an intestinal transplant. This specimen was unstimulated CD8+ T cells sorted from spleen or lymph node cells, taken before transplant. The CDR3, as DNA: TGTGCCAGCAGCTCCGGACGGGGGGGCACTGAAGCTTTCTTT. It specifies CASSSGRGGTEAFF.